This T cell receptor (beta chain) was captured by sequencing in a study of CD8 T cells in ankylosing spondylitis (dated by TCRdb to about 2017). For context, the study as a whole: The study profiled T cell receptor beta repertoires in healthy donors and ankylosing spondylitis patients to find disease-linked TCR variants. The full study cohort comprised about 25 ankylosing spondylitis patients and about a hundred healthy donors. Peripheral blood was sampled, and synovial fluid was also collected from ankylosing spondylitis patients. The investigation overall reported the following: Blood from ankylosing spondylitis patients appeared to be characterized by a TCR beta motif composed of roughly eight highly homologous amino acid variants. Some TCR beta motif variants had previously been reported in synovial fluid and blood of reactive arthritis patients, which suggested common disease-initiation mechanisms. A CD8+ phenotype was shown by the disease-linked clones, which were found at relatively low frequencies in peripheral blood. According to the report, matched synovial fluid samples from ankylosing spondylitis patients were significantly enriched for the disease-linked clones.

Data came from an Illumina HiSeq 2500. Quantitative 5'-RACE with molecular barcodes was used to prepare TCR beta libraries. Per the authors' processing: A new computational method, built on a probabilistic model of VDJ rearrangement, was used to identify disease-linked TCR variants. TCRdb applied fastp at Q25 and MiXCR to the public reads, then kept only in-frame beta chains. CDR3 protein duplicates are merged, each entry listing the most common genes and DNA. TCRdb's processing, not the authors' own work, is the source of the V and J calls. In this sample the table shows approximately 300,000 distinct CDR3 sequences, about 20% of which occur a single time. The ten most abundant clones make up roughly 4% of the sample. This clonotype was counted only a few times. This clone's antigen is unknown. Per-base qualities were not stored, and no clone one base away is much larger. The germline V gene encodes CDR1 MNHEY and CDR2 SVGAGI. Including the terminal cysteine and phenylalanine, the CDR3 comprises 13 residues. The kept DNA is CDR3 alone, 39 bases in frame from the first base. Trimming takes 0 bases from V and 11 bases from J, and the germline ends sit 8 bases apart.

The sequencing sample was made of blood, either unsorted or a sorted T cell fraction (not recorded which). The receptor was derived from a female donor with ankylosing spondylitis or in good health (not recorded which). The chain links TRBV6-5 with TRBJ1-6; the D gene remains uncertain. The DNA sequence is TGTGCCAGCAGTTACTCTAGTCAGGCACCCCTCCACTTT. This sequence encodes CASSYSSQAPLHF.